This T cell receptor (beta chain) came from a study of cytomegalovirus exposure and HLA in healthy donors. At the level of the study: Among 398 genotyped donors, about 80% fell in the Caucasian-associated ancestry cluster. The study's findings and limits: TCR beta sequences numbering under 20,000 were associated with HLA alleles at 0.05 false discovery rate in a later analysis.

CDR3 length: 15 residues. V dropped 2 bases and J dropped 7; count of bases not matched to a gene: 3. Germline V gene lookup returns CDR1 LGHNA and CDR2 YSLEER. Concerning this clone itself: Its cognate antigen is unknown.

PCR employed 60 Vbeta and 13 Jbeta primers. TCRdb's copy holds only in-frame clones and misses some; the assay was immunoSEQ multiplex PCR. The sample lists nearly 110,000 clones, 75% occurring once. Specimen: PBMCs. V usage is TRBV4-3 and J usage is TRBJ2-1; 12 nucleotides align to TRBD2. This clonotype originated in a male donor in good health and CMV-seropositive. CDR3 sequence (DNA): TGCGCCAGCAGCCAATCTAGCGGGGGGGCAAATGAGCAGTTCTTC. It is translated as CASSQSSGGANEQFF.